This T cell receptor beta chain emerged from a study of CD8 T cells in ankylosing spondylitis. The authors made TCR beta libraries by quantitative 5'-RACE with molecular barcodes. TCRdb processed the 5' RACE reads anew with MiXCR; each CDR3 protein has one entry. The sample holds approximately 220,000 distinct CDR3 sequences, roughly 10% seen once. With 4 bases removed from V and 3 bases from J, the gap between germline ends came to 10 bases. The CDR3 loop spans 14 amino acids. The germline V gene encodes CDR1 SGHKS and CDR2 YYEKEE (reference sequence). In the case of this clonotype: Its antigen remains unidentified.

General study findings and limits: Seemingly distinctive of ankylosing spondylitis blood was a TCR beta motif formed by eight highly homologous variants. The study looked at matched synovial fluid samples from ankylosing spondylitis patients. Disease-linked clones were reported to be significantly enriched there. Earlier literature documents some of the motif variants in reactive arthritis synovial fluid and blood.

The source is a male donor with ankylosing spondylitis or in good health (not recorded which). Sequencing input: blood, either unsorted or a sorted T cell fraction (not recorded which). The chain combines TRBV5-5 with TRBJ2-2, with D hard to call. CDR3 in amino acids: CASSVRTDTGELFF. CDR3 coding DNA: TGTGCCAGCAGCGTAAGGACCGACACCGGGGAGCTGTTTTTT.